This T cell receptor beta chain was observed in a study of cytomegalovirus exposure and HLA in healthy donors. Study observations and caveats: A reported reduction in N-insertions relative to the approximately 670-donor mean was seen in an Asian-associated ancestry cluster in a later analysis. In a later analysis, HLA-C alleles had the fewest associated TCRs, DRB1 alleles the most.

The PCR made use of 60 Vbeta and 13 Jbeta primers. The repertoire was sequenced with immunoSEQ multiplex PCR; TCRdb's copy has only in-frame clones and lacks some. The sample lists 65,000 to 85,000 clones, 65% to 70% seen once, with 2% to 2.5% in the top ten. This clone was observed many times. What it binds is not known. The CDR3 is 15 residues long. The germline gives CDR1 MNHNS, CDR2 SASEGT. V shed 6 bases and J 8 bases; nucleotides not matched to a gene: 12. The receptor comes from a woman aged 30 to 39 in good health and CMV-seronegative. The chain recombines TRBV6-1 with TRBJ2-7; 11 nucleotides line up with TRBD1. Sample: PBMCs. CDR3 DNA: TGTGCCAGCAGCTCTATCGGACAGGGGGCCCTCAAGCAGTACTTC. This gives the protein CASSSIGQGALKQYF.